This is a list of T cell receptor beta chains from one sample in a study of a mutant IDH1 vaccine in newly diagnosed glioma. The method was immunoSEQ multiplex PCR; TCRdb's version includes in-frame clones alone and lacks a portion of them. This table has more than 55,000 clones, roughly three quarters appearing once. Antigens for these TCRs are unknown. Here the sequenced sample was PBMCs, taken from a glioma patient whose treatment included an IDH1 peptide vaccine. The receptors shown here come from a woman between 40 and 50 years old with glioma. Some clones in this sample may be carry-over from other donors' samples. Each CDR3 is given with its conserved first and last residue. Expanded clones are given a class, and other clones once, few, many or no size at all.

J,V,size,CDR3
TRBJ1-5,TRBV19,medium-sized,CASTVRAGGPQPQHF
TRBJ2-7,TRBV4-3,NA,CASSRYRGEYEQYF
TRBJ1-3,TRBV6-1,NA,CASSPGTGFNTIYF
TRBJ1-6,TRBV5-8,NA,CASSPRSSYNSPLHF
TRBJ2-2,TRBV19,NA,CASSILGQYTGELFF
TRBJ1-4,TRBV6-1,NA,CASSPINEKLFF
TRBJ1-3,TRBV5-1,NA,CASSNGQVGNTIYF
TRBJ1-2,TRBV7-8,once,CASSLAQGGQVNGYTF
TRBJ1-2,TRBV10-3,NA,CAISESRQGVGYGYTF
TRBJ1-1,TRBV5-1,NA,CASKEQGPNTEAFF
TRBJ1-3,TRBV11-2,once,CASSQGGLGSGNTIYF
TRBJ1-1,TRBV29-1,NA,CSGQKMTEAFF
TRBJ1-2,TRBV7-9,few,CAVPPIRRGNYGYTF
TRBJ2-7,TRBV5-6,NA,CASSRDSQGSLYEQYF
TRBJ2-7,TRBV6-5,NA,CASSYSGLAVYEQYF
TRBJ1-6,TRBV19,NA,CASSSDRVSSYNSPLHF
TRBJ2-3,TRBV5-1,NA,CASTPSGGAGDTQYF
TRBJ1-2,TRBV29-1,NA,CSAPREGVYGYTF